The clone carrying this T cell receptor beta chain was found many times. The target antigen is unknown. The CDR3 consists of 14 residues. Trimming removed 5 bases from V and 8 bases from J, with 16 bases in between. Germline V gene lookup returns CDR1 SGHTA and CDR2 FQGNSA. This record belongs to a study of regulatory T cells in long-lasting Graves disease. HTBI primers from iRepertoire and Arm-PCR of CDR3 regions yielded the TCR beta libraries. One entry per CDR3 protein, called by TCRdb with MiXCR from the multiplex PCR reads. Here the sample spans 200,000 to 250,000 distinct CDR3 sequences, 15% to 20% being singletons. Time point meaning: newly diagnosed GD, antithyroid drugs for less than 3 months. PBMC-extracted RNA yielded the TCR library. Collection of peripheral blood (around 10 milliliters) was done using EDTA tubes. Notes on the study in general: Persistent disease preferred TRBV28, TRBJ1-2 and TRBJ2-5. Newly diagnosed patients had higher TCR diversity than persistent Graves' patients did.

The material was peripheral blood mononuclear cells (PBMCs), obtained at new diagnosis, from a patient treated with antithyroid drugs. The TCR comes from a female donor with Graves disease. The chain employs TRBV7-2 and TRBJ2-1, with D tentatively TRBD2 (5 bases). CDR3 sequence: CASSLLDSGDEQFF. DNA of the CDR3: TGTGCCAGCAGCCTTCTGGACTCTGGGGATGAGCAGTTCTTC.